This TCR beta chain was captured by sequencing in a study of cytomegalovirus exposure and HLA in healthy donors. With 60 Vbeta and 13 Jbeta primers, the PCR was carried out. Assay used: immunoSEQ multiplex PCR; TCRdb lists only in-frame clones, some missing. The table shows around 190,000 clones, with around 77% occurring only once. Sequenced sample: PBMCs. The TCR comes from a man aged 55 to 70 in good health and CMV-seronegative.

CDR3 nucleotides: TGTGCCAGCACGCCCCCACAGGGTCGGCGAAACTATGGCTACACCTTC. Amino acids: CASTPPQGRRNYGYTF. V is TRBV28 and J is TRBJ1-2; the D gene is possibly TRBD1 (6 bases). Germline lookup yields CDR1 MDHEN and CDR2 SYDVKM. CDR3 size: 16 residues. The V end was cut by 7 bases, the J end by 2 bases, with 20 bases between.